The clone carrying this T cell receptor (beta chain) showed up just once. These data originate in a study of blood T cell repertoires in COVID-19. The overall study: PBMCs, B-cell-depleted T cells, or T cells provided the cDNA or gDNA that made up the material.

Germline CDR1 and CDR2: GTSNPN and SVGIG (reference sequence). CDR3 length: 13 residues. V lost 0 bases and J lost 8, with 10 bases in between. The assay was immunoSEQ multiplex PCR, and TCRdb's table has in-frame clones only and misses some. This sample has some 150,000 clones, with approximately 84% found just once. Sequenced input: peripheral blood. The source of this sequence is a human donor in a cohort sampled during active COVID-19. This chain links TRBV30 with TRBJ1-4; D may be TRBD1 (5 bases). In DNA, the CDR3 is TGTGCCTGGAGTGTAAGGGAGGGGGAAAAACTGTTTTTT. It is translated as CAWSVREGEKLFF.